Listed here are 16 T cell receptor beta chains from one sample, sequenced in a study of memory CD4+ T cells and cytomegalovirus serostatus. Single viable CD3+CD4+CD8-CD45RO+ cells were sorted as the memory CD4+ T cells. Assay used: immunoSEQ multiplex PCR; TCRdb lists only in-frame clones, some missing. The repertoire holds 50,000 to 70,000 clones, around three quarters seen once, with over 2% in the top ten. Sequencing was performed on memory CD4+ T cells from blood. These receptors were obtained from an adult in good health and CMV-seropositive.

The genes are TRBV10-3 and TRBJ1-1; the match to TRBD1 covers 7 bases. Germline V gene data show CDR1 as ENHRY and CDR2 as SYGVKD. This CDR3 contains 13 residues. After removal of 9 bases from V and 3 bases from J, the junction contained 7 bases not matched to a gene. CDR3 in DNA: TGTGCCATTCGACAGGGTAGGGACACTGAAGCTTTCTTT. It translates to CAIRQGRDTEAFF.

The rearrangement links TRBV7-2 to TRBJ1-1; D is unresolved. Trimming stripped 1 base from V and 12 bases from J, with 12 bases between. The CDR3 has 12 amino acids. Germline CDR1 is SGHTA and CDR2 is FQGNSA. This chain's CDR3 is CASSLDGLLSFF. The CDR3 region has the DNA TGTGCCAGCAGCTTAGACGGACTTTTGTCTTTCTTT.

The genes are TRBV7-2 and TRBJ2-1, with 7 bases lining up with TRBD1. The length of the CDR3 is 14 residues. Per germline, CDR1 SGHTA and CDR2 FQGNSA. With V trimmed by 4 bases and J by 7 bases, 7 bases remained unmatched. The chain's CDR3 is CASSSMTGWNEQFF. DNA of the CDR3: TGTGCCAGCAGCTCAATGACAGGGTGGAATGAGCAGTTCTTC.

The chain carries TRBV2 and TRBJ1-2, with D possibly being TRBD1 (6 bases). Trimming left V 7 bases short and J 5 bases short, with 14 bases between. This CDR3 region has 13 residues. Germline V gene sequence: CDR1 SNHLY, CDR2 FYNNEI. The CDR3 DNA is TGTGCCAGCATCCGGGAGGGGGAGTATGGCTACACCTTC. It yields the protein CASIREGEYGYTF.

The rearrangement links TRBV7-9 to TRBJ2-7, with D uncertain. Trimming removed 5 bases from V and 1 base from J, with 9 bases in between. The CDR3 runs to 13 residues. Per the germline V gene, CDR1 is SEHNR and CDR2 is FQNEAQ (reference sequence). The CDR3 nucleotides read TGTGCCAGCAGCCCCAGGCTTTCCTACGAGCAGTACTTC. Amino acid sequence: CASSPRLSYEQYF.

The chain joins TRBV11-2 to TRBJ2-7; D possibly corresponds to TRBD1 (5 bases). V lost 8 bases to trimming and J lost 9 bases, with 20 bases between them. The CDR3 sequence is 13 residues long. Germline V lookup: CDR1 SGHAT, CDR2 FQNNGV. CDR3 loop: CASGRALDRGQYF. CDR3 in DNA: TGTGCCAGCGGCCGGGCCTTAGATAGGGGGCAGTACTTC.

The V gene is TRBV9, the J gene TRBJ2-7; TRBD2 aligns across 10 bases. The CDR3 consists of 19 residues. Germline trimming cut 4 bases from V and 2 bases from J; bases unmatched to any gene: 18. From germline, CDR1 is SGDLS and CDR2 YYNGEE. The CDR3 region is CASSPGGGLASEGAYEQYF. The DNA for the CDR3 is TGTGCCAGCAGCCCCGGAGGGGGACTAGCGAGTGAAGGGGCCTACGAGCAGTACTTC.

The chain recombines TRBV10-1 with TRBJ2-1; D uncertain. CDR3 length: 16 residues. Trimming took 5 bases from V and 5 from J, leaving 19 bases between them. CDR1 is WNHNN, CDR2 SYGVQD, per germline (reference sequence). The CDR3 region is CASSSESVKINNEQFF. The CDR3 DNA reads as TGCGCCAGCAGTTCGGAGTCCGTCAAGATCAACAATGAGCAGTTCTTC.

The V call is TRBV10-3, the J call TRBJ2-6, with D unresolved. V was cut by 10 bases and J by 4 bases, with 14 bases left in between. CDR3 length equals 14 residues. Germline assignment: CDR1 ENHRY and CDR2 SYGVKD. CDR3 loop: CATGEAAGANVLTF. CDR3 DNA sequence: TGTGCCACCGGTGAGGCGGCCGGGGCCAACGTCCTGACTTTC.

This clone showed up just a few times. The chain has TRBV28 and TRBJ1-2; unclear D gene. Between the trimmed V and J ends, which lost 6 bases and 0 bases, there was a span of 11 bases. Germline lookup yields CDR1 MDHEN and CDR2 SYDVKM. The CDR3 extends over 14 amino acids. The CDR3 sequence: CASSQYTSNYGYTF. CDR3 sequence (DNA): TGTGCCAGCAGCCAGTACACCTCTAACTATGGCTACACCTTC.

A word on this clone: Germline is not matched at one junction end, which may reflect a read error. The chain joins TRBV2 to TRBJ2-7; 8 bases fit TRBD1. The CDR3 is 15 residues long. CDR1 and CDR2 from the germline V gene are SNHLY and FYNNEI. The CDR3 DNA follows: TGTGCTAGCAGGCCCAGCGGACAGGGAGTCCACGAGCAGTACTTC. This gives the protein CASRPSGQGVHEQYF. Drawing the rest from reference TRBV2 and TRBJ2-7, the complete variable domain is EPEVTQTPSHQVTQMGQEVILRCVPISNHLYFYWYRQILGQKVEFLVSFYNNEISEKSEIFDDQFSVERPDGSNFTLKIRSTKLEDSAMYFCASRPSGQGVHEQYFGPGTRLTVT.

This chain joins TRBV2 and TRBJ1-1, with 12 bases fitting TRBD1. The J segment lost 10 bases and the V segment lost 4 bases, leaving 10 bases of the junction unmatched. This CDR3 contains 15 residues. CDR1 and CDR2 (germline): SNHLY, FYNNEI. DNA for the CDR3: TGTGCCAGCAGTGCGGTTCCGGGACAGGGGGCCGCAGCTTTCTTT. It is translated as CASSAVPGQGAAAFF.

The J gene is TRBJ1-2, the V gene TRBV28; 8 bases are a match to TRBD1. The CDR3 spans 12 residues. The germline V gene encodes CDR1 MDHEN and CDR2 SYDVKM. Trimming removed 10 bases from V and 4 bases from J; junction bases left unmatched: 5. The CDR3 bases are TGTGCCACACAGGGGGGCCCCTATGGCTACACCTTC. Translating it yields CATQGGPYGYTF.

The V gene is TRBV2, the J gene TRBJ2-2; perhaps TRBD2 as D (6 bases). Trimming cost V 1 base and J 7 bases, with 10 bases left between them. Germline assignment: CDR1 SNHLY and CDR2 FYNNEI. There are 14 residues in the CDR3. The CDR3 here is CASSEDLGGGELFF. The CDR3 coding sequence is TGTGCCAGCAGTGAAGATTTGGGGGGCGGGGAGCTGTTTTTT.

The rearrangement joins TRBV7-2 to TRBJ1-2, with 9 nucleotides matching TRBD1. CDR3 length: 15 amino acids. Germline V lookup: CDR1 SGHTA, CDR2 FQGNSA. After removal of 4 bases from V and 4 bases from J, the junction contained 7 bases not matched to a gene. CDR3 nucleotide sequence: TGTGCCAGCAGCTCGGGACAGGGCTCTTCCTATGGCTACACCTTC. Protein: CASSSGQGSSYGYTF.

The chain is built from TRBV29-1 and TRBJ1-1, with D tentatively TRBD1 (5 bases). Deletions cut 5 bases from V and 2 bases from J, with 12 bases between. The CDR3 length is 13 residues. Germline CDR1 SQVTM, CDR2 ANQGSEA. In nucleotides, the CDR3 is TGCAGCGTTACCCGGGACGGAAACACTGAAGCTTTCTTT. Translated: CSVTRDGNTEAFF.